Listed here are 20 T cell receptor beta chains from one sample, sequenced in a study of T cell responses to AZD1222 COVID-19 vaccine. The data were produced by immunoSEQ multiplex PCR, yet TCRdb's version contains in-frame clones alone and is incomplete. There are some 63,000 clones in the sample; 80% to 90% occur only once, and roughly 6.1% lies in the top ten. The sample consisted of peripheral blood, taken 28 days after the second AZD1222 dose. Every receptor here comes from an adult who received the AZD1222 COVID-19 vaccine.

The chain carries TRBV19 and TRBJ2-5, with unresolved D. Trimming cost V 6 bases and J 4 bases, with 9 bases left between them. The CDR3 runs 12 residues. Germline values: CDR1 LNHDA, CDR2 SQIVND (reference sequence). DNA of the CDR3: TGTGCCAGTAGAGGAGTCAGAGAGACCCAGTACTTC. Its translation is CASRGVRETQYF.

The V gene is TRBV6-6, the J gene TRBJ2-7; 8 nucleotides align to TRBD2. The ends lost 5 bases at V and 1 base at J; junction bases unmatched: 1. This CDR3 is 13 amino acids long. CDR1 and CDR2 from the germline V gene are MNHNY and SVGAGI (reference sequence). CDR3 amino acids: CASSTSGSYEQYF. CDR3 coding DNA: TGTGCCAGCAGTACTAGCGGTTCCTACGAGCAGTACTTC.

This clone was found once. The genes are TRBV3-1 (or the pseudogene TRBV3-2) and TRBJ1-5; perhaps TRBD1 as D (5 bases). The CDR3 is 14 amino acids. Trimming took off 4 bases at V and 3 bases at J, with 10 bases between the two ends. Germline lookup yields CDR1 LGHDT and CDR2 YNNKEL (reference sequence). CDR3: CASSPGRVNQPQHF. The CDR3 DNA is TGTGCCAGCAGCCCGGGACGGGTCAATCAGCCCCAGCATTTT.

The chain uses TRBV5-5 and TRBJ2-7, with D perhaps TRBD1 (6 bases). The CDR3 contains 16 residues. With 4 bases removed from V and 4 bases from J, the gap between germline ends came to 21 bases. Germline CDR1 reads SGHKS; CDR2 reads YYEKEE (reference sequence). CDR3 nucleotide sequence: TGTGCCAGCAGCCTTACCGGCACAGGGATCTCATACGAGCAGTACTTC. Its translation is CASSLTGTGISYEQYF.

V and J are TRBV9 and TRBJ2-6; D gene unclear. Deletions cut 3 bases from V and 0 bases from J, with 13 bases between. The CDR3 consists of 17 residues. Germline-derived CDR1 and CDR2 are SGDLS and YYNGEE. DNA for the CDR3: TGTGCCAGCAGCGAGCCAAATAGCTTCTCTGGGGCCAACGTCCTGACTTTC. This gives the protein CASSEPNSFSGANVLTF.

The V and J genes are TRBV3-1 (or the pseudogene TRBV3-2) and TRBJ2-7, with D possibly being TRBD1 (5 bases). The germline V gene encodes CDR1 LGHDT and CDR2 YNNKEL (reference sequence). The ends were cut back, 2 bases at V and 1 base at J, with 6 bases in the middle. The CDR3 has 13 residues. The chain's CDR3 is CASSQQGSYEQYF. Here the CDR3 DNA reads TGTGCCAGCAGCCAACAGGGTTCCTACGAGCAGTACTTC.

The chain links TRBV24-1 to TRBJ1-4; D possibly corresponds to TRBD1 (6 bases). CDR1 is KGHDR and CDR2 is SFDVKD in the germline V gene. Trimming left V 4 bases short and J 4 bases short, with 12 bases between. The CDR3 is made up of 15 amino acids. The CDR3 DNA follows: TGTGCCACCAGTGACCCCGGACAGTATAATGAAAAACTGTTTTTT. Encoded protein: CATSDPGQYNEKLFF.

The CDR3 region has the DNA TGTGCCAGCAGCTTCCAGGACAGGTCTGAAGCTTTCTTT. This encodes CASSFQDRSEAFF. V usage is TRBV7-3 and J usage is TRBJ1-1; TRBD1 aligns across 7 bases. V trimming: 3 bases; J trimming: 6 bases; junction bases outside the gene matches: 4. Looked up from germline, CDR1 is SGHTA and CDR2 is FQGTGA. The CDR3 is made up of 13 amino acids.

The chain employs TRBV4-2 and TRBJ2-2, with D tentatively TRBD1 (6 bases). Trimming left V 3 bases short and J 2 bases short, with 10 bases between. The CDR3 is 15 amino acids. Germline V lookup: CDR1 LGHNA, CDR2 YNFKEQ. CDR3 nucleotides: TGTGCCAGCAGCCACGGGGACACTAACACCGGGGAGCTGTTTTTT. It translates to CASSHGDTNTGELFF.

V gene TRBV10-1 combines with J gene TRBJ2-3; D remains ambiguous. CDR3 length: 12 amino acids. CDR1 and CDR2 (germline): WNHNN, SYGVQD (reference sequence). Trimming took 5 bases from V and 6 from J, leaving 9 bases between them. The CDR3 DNA sequence: TGCGCCAGCAGTCTTACTCGGGATACGCAGTATTTT. Amino acids: CASSLTRDTQYF.

The V gene is TRBV19, the J gene TRBJ2-5, with a weak D call TRBD2 (6 bases). Germline values: CDR1 LNHDA, CDR2 SQIVND (reference sequence). The V end lost 6 bases, the J end lost 2 bases, and 10 bases lay between the germline ends. The CDR3 runs 13 residues. CDR3 DNA: TGTGCCAGTAGCGGAGGGGTACAAGAGACCCAGTACTTC. Its protein is CASSGGVQETQYF.

The genes are TRBV24-1 and TRBJ2-2; no reliable D call. The CDR3 covers 16 residues. V gave up 4 bases and J gave up 4 bases, with 15 bases separating them. CDR1 and CDR2 (germline): KGHDR, SFDVKD. In DNA, the CDR3 is TGTGCCACCAGTGAGGCCCGGGCGGCGTCCACCGGGGAGCTGTTTTTT. Amino acid sequence: CATSEARAASTGELFF.

This clone is a singleton in its sample. The J gene is TRBJ2-3, the V gene TRBV5-1, with D perhaps TRBD2 (6 bases). The CDR3 loop spans 15 amino acids. Germline V CDR1 and CDR2: SGHRS, YFSETQ. V was cut by 4 bases and J by 4 bases, with 16 bases left in between. For the CDR3, the DNA is TGCGCCAGCAGCCCCGACGGGAGTTCTGCAGATACGCAGTATTTT. Amino acids: CASSPDGSSADTQYF.

V is TRBV19 and J is TRBJ2-7; TRBD1 agrees at 11 bases. V lost 6 bases to trimming and J lost 6 bases; unmatched junction nucleotides: 7. The CDR3 extends over 14 amino acids. CDR1 and CDR2 (germline): LNHDA, SQIVND (reference sequence). CDR3 DNA sequence: TGTGCCAGTAGAACGGACAGGGGGCACCCCGAGCAGTACTTC. It yields the protein CASRTDRGHPEQYF. Filled out from reference TRBV19 and TRBJ2-7, the complete variable domain reads DGGITQSPKYLFRKEGQNVTLSCEQNLNHDAMYWYRQDPGQGLRLIYYSQIVNDFQKGDIAEGYSVSREKKESFPLTVTSAQKNPTAFYLCASRTDRGHPEQYFGPGTRLTVT.

J is TRBJ1-2 and V is TRBV4-2; D is undetermined. The germline V gene has CDR1 LGHNA and CDR2 YNFKEQ. Trimming stripped 0 bases from V and 5 bases from J, with 4 bases between. The CDR3 consists of 12 residues. The CDR3 region has the DNA TGTGCCAGCAGCCAAGACGCTTATGGCTACACCTTC. It is translated as CASSQDAYGYTF.

V usage is TRBV12-5 and J usage is TRBJ2-7, with 14 bases lining up with TRBD2. From germline, CDR1 is LGHNT and CDR2 FRNRAP. The CDR3 has 15 amino acids. Germline trimming cut 7 bases from V and 4 bases from J; bases unmatched to any gene: 6. In nucleotides, the CDR3 is TGTGCTAGTGCCCGGGGGACTAGCGGGAGTTACGAGCAGTACTTC. Translated, it gives CASARGTSGSYEQYF.

The V gene is TRBV11-2, the J gene TRBJ1-6; D ambiguous. The germline V gene encodes CDR1 SGHAT and CDR2 FQNNGV. The CDR3 spans 13 residues. V was shortened by 0 bases and J by 6 bases, with 3 bases between the two germline ends. CDR3 nucleotides: TGTGCCAGCAGCTTAGAACTTAATTCACCCCTCCACTTT. Translation gives CASSLELNSPLHF.

This clone was seen only once. The genes are TRBV19 and TRBJ1-5; 7 nucleotides align to TRBD1. Losses at the gene ends were 7 bases for V and 5 bases for J; bases not matched to a gene: 11. CDR3 length: 15 residues. Germline-derived CDR1 and CDR2 are LNHDA and SQIVND (reference sequence). Here the CDR3 reads CASTKGAQNDQPQHF. The CDR3 DNA reads TGTGCCAGTACCAAGGGGGCGCAAAATGATCAGCCCCAGCATTTT. The full variable domain, completed using reference TRBV19 and TRBJ1-5, is DGGITQSPKYLFRKEGQNVTLSCEQNLNHDAMYWYRQDPGQGLRLIYYSQIVNDFQKGDIAEGYSVSREKKESFPLTVTSAQKNPTAFYLCASTKGAQNDQPQHFGDGTRLSIL.

The V gene is TRBV11-2, the J gene TRBJ1-2; D remains unclear. The CDR3 has 15 amino acids. CDR1 and CDR2 from the germline V gene are SGHAT and FQNNGV. V shed 2 bases and J shed 2 bases, with 12 bases lying between them. CDR3 protein: CASSLWPDWNYGYTF. In DNA form, the CDR3 reads TGTGCCAGCAGCTTATGGCCGGACTGGAACTATGGCTACACCTTC.

This sequence joins TRBV6-5 and TRBJ2-2; D remains ambiguous. Germline V gives CDR1 MNHEY, CDR2 SVGAGI. CDR3 length: 13 residues. V shed 6 bases and J shed 5 bases, with 10 bases lying between them. For the CDR3, the DNA is TGTGCCAGCAGGGATCATACAACCGGGGAGCTGTTTTTT. It encodes CASRDHTTGELFF.